These 14 T cell receptor beta chains came from one sample sequenced in a study of graft-versus-host responses after intestinal transplantation (dated by TCRdb to 2020 to 2022). Receptors were amplified or captured by the immunoSEQ multiplex PCR assay. The immuneACCESS repertoire file appears here via TCRdb, limited to in-frame rearrangements. These files lack a portion of the clones; in checked studies, under half of the deficit traces to unresolved V genes, and the cause of the others is not known. The sample profile shows some 150,000 clones; over 90% of them were found once. Around 0.2% of the sample belongs to the ten largest clones. For these TCRs, the target antigens are not known. The sample's time point label, decoded: cells obtained before transplantation from donor or recipient. The sequencing used unstimulated CD4+ T cells sorted from spleen or lymph node cells, collected before intestinal transplant. The source of these receptors is a human donor who received an intestinal transplant.

The V gene is TRBV19, the J gene TRBJ2-1; 7 nucleotides match TRBD2. This CDR3 region has 14 residues. After removal of 8 bases from V and 0 bases from J, the junction contained 4 bases not matched to a gene. Germline CDR1 reads LNHDA; CDR2 reads SQIVND (reference sequence). CDR3 sequence reads: CASGGGSSYNEQFF. As DNA, the CDR3 is TGTGCCAGTGGGGGAGGGAGCTCCTACAATGAGCAGTTCTTC.

The chain uses TRBV9 and TRBJ1-2; the D is unclear. The CDR3 is 13 amino acids. CDR1 is SGDLS and CDR2 is YYNGEE in the germline V gene. Trimming left V 4 bases short and J 4 bases short, with 11 bases between. The CDR3 here is CASSLSLSYGYTF. The DNA for the CDR3 is TGTGCCAGCAGCCTCTCGTTATCCTATGGCTACACCTTC.

The sample holds one count of this clone. This sequence joins TRBV6-1 and TRBJ1-5, with D unclear. The CDR3 extends over 13 amino acids. Trimming stripped 4 bases from V and 5 bases from J, with 9 bases between. From germline, CDR1 is MNHNS and CDR2 SASEGT. The CDR3 is CASSVAQYQPQHF. DNA for the CDR3: TGTGCCAGCAGTGTCGCACAGTATCAGCCCCAGCATTTT.

The V call is TRBV5-6, the J call TRBJ2-7; D may match TRBD1 or TRBD2 (6 bases each). V lost 2 bases and J 2 bases, leaving 11 bases between the germline ends. The CDR3 has 14 amino acids. The germline V gene has CDR1 SGHDT and CDR2 YYEEEE. The CDR3 sequence: CASSFRGRTYEQYF. The CDR3 coding sequence is TGTGCCAGCAGCTTCCGGGGGCGCACCTACGAGCAGTACTTC.

The chain couples TRBV7-3 to TRBJ1-5; D perhaps matches TRBD1 (5 bases). Germline CDR1 and CDR2: SGHTA and FQGTGA. V was clipped by 5 bases and J by 7 bases, with 12 bases between them. The CDR3 spans 13 residues. In DNA form, the CDR3 reads TGTGCCAGCAGCCCCCAAAGGGGACAGCCCCAGCATTTT. It yields the protein CASSPQRGQPQHF. Full variable domain (missing parts from reference TRBV7-3 and TRBJ1-5): GAGVSQTPSNKVTEKGKYVELRCDPISGHTALYWYRQSLGQGPEFLIYFQGTGAADDSGLPNDRFFAVRPEGSVSTLKIQRTERGDSAVYLCASSPQRGQPQHFGDGTRLSIL.

The gene calls are TRBV7-9 and TRBJ1-1; D possibly corresponds to TRBD1 (5 bases). This CDR3 contains 12 residues. Germline CDR1 is SEHNR and CDR2 is FQNEAQ (reference sequence). Trimming shortened V by 8 bases and J by 4 bases, and 11 bases separated the two germline ends. CDR3 sequence (DNA): TGTGCCAGCGCGAGGGGAAGCACTGAAGCTTTCTTT. Translation: CASARGSTEAFF.

This chain's CDR3 is CASSFSGSYNEQFF. The CDR3 nucleotides are TGTGCCAGCAGCTTCAGCGGAAGTTACAATGAGCAGTTCTTC. The V call is TRBV11-2, the J call TRBJ2-1; tentatively, D is TRBD2 (5 bases). The V end was cut by 3 bases, the J end by 4 bases, with 10 bases between. Germline CDR1 SGHAT, CDR2 FQNNGV. The CDR3 loop spans 14 amino acids. Using reference TRBV11-2 and TRBJ2-1 for the parts outside the CDR3, the full variable domain is EAGVAQSPRYKIIEKRQSVAFWCNPISGHATLYWYQQILGQGPKLLIQFQNNGVVDDSQLPKDRFSAERLKGVDSTLKIQPAKLEDSAVYLCASSFSGSYNEQFFGPGTRLTVL.

The gene calls are TRBV5-1 and TRBJ2-7; the D gene is possibly TRBD1 (5 bases). The CDR3 contains 13 residues. Germline lookup yields CDR1 SGHRS and CDR2 YFSETQ. The V and J ends lost 0 bases and 3 bases respectively, with 7 bases between them. The CDR3, as DNA: TGCGCCAGCAGCTTGGCCAGGGACTACGAGCAGTACTTC. Protein: CASSLARDYEQYF.

The chain uses TRBV29-1 and TRBJ1-3; a weak D match, TRBD1 (6 bases). Trimming pared 6 bases from V and 4 bases from J, leaving 13 bases between. The CDR3 runs to 13 residues. The germline CDR1 and CDR2 sequences are SQVTM and ANQGSEA. The CDR3 bases are TGCAGCGTGACGGCAACAGGGGGAAACACCATATATTTT. It translates to CSVTATGGNTIYF.

The CDR3 DNA reads TGTGCCAGCAGTTACGGTTCAGCCACAGATACGCAGTATTTT. Translated: CASSYGSATDTQYF. The V call is TRBV6-5, the J call TRBJ2-3; D not resolved. Trimming took off 2 bases at V and 2 bases at J, with 8 bases between the two ends. This CDR3 spans 14 amino acids. Germline CDR1 is MNHEY and CDR2 is SVGAGI.

The chain uses TRBV5-6 and TRBJ2-3; tentative D call: TRBD2 (5 bases). Germline V gene data show CDR1 as SGHDT and CDR2 as YYEEEE. CDR3 length: 15 amino acids. V lost 1 base to trimming and J lost 4 bases, with 13 bases between them. The CDR3 DNA follows: TGTGCCAGCAGCTTGTCCGGGGTCATATCAGATACGCAGTATTTT. Amino acid sequence: CASSLSGVISDTQYF.

This chain joins TRBV5-6 and TRBJ1-5; TRBD1 aligns across 9 bases. J gave up 10 bases and V 4 bases, and 12 bases lay outside the gene matches. The germline V gene has CDR1 SGHDT and CDR2 YYEEEE. This CDR3 is built from 15 residues. CDR3 region: CASSHRGQGPGPQHF. The CDR3 DNA reads as TGTGCCAGCAGCCATCGCGGACAGGGGCCTGGACCCCAGCATTTT.

The V gene is TRBV5-6, the J gene TRBJ1-2; D is ambiguous. The V end was cut by 0 bases, the J end by 8 bases, with 11 bases between. CDR1 and CDR2 (germline): SGHDT, YYEEEE. CDR3 size: 13 residues. The CDR3 here is CASSLVPKSGYTF. The DNA of the CDR3 is TGTGCCAGCAGCTTGGTCCCGAAGTCCGGCTACACCTTC.

Remarks on this clone: Other DNA sequences within the sample encode an identical CDR3. The chain employs TRBV27 and TRBJ2-3; D ambiguous. Trimming removed 5 bases from V and 0 bases from J, with 6 bases in between. CDR1 MNHEY and CDR2 SMNVEV come from the germline V gene (reference sequence). The CDR3 is made up of 13 amino acids. The CDR3 protein is CASSPLSTDTQYF. CDR3 sequence (DNA): TGTGCCAGCAGTCCCTTGAGCACAGATACGCAGTATTTT.